These 16 T cell receptor beta chains share one sample of origin, sequenced in a study of cytomegalovirus exposure and HLA in healthy donors. 60 Vbeta and 13 Jbeta primers were used in PCR. Produced via immunoSEQ multiplex PCR; TCRdb's table is partial and in-frame only. The sample has about 130,000 clones. The sample was PBMCs. The receptor source for this set is a man between 18 and 35 years old in good health and CMV-seronegative.

The J gene is TRBJ2-7, the V gene TRBV28; TRBD1 might be the D (5 bases). Germline V gives CDR1 MDHEN, CDR2 SYDVKM. This CDR3 spans 14 amino acids. V was shortened by 10 bases and J by 1 base, with 17 bases between the two germline ends. As DNA, the CDR3 is TGTGCCACCCGTTCCCATCAGGGTTCCTACGAGCAGTACTTC. Translating it yields CATRSHQGSYEQYF. Using reference TRBV28 and TRBJ2-7 for the parts outside the CDR3, the full variable domain is DVKVTQSSRYLVKRTGEKVFLECVQDMDHENMFWYRQDPGLGLRLIYFSYDVKMKEKGDIPEGYSVSREKKERFSLILESASTNQTSMYLCATRSHQGSYEQYFGPGTRLTVT.

The V gene is TRBV5-6, the J gene TRBJ2-1, with a weak D call TRBD1 (6 bases). Trimming cost V 5 bases and J 1 base, with 19 bases left between them. CDR1 SGHDT and CDR2 YYEEEE come from the germline V gene. This CDR3 is built from 17 residues. The CDR3 nucleotides are TGTGCCAGCAGACGGCGGGTCGGCAGGGGTTCCTACAATGAGCAGTTCTTC. It encodes CASRRRVGRGSYNEQFF.

The CDR3 sequence is CASSLEVSSYEQYF. The DNA for the CDR3 is TGTGCCAGCAGCTTGGAAGTCAGCTCCTACGAGCAGTACTTC. The chain joins TRBV5-4 to TRBJ2-7; D is unclear. V lost 0 bases and J lost 0, with 7 bases in between. CDR1 and CDR2 (germline): SGHNT, YYREEE (reference sequence). CDR3 length: 14 amino acids.

The chain uses TRBV6-1 and TRBJ1-1; no clear D gene. This CDR3 is 15 amino acids long. The germline V and J ends were trimmed by 1 base and 6 bases, with 15 bases remaining between them. From germline, CDR1 is MNHNS and CDR2 SASEGT. CDR3 sequence reads: CASSEEQPGYSEAFF. The CDR3 DNA reads as TGTGCCAGCAGTGAAGAGCAACCCGGGTATTCTGAAGCTTTCTTT.

The gene calls are TRBV27 and TRBJ1-2, with 9 bases that match TRBD1. The V gene end was trimmed by 6 bases and the J gene end by 6 bases; junction bases not matched to a gene: 11. CDR1 is MNHEY, CDR2 SMNVEV, per germline (reference sequence). The CDR3 runs to 15 residues. CDR3 sequence reads: CASSRRPGQGHGYTF. CDR3 bases: TGTGCCAGCAGCCGGCGGCCGGGACAGGGACATGGCTACACCTTC.

The chain has TRBV7-2 and TRBJ2-2; D is undetermined. In germline, CDR1 is SGHTA, CDR2 FQGNSA. The CDR3 runs 13 residues. Trimming stripped 4 bases from V and 6 bases from J, with 9 bases between. The CDR3 loop is CASSYNPAGELFF. CDR3 DNA: TGTGCCAGCAGCTACAACCCAGCCGGGGAGCTGTTTTTT.

V usage is TRBV6-1 and J usage is TRBJ1-5; D perhaps matches TRBD1 (6 bases). V lost 8 bases and J lost 3, with 8 bases in between. This CDR3 spans 12 amino acids. The germline V gene encodes CDR1 MNHNS and CDR2 SASEGT. The CDR3 reads CASRDNNQPQHF. As DNA, the CDR3 is TGTGCCAGCCGGGACAACAATCAGCCCCAGCATTTT.

The chain links TRBV11-2 to TRBJ1-2, with 10 bases that match TRBD1. The CDR3 sequence is 15 residues long. The V gene end was trimmed by 0 bases and the J gene end by 6 bases; junction bases not matched to a gene: 4. In germline, CDR1 is SGHAT, CDR2 FQNNGV. The CDR3 coding sequence is TGTGCCAGCAGCTTAGACGGGACAGGGGCCGATGGCTACACCTTC. The encoded protein is CASSLDGTGADGYTF.

CDR3 sequence: CASSRQGPNSPLHF. In DNA form, the CDR3 reads TGTGCCAGCAGCCGACAGGGCCCAAATTCACCCCTCCACTTT. The V call is TRBV5-6, the J call TRBJ1-6, with 7 bases identical to TRBD1. The V and J ends lost 4 bases and 7 bases, in that order; junction bases with no gene match: 5. The V gene's germline CDR1 is SGHDT and CDR2 YYEEEE. This CDR3 is 14 amino acids long. Filled out from reference TRBV5-6 and TRBJ1-6, the complete variable domain reads DAGVTQSPTHLIKTRGQQVTLRCSPKSGHDTVSWYQQALGQGPQFIFQYYEEEERQRGNFPDRFSGHQFPNYSSELNVNALLLGDSALYLCASSRQGPNSPLHFGNGTRLTVT.

A note on this clone: One end of the junction does not line up with germline, which may come from a read error. The chain links TRBV28 to TRBJ2-1; TRBD2 agrees at 8 bases. This CDR3 is 14 amino acids long. Germline CDR1 reads MDHEN; CDR2 reads SYDVKM. The CDR3 DNA reads TGTGCCAGGTCTTTGCGGGAGGAAGACAACGAGCAGTTCTTC. Translating gives CARSLREEDNEQFF.

The V and J genes are TRBV29-1 and TRBJ1-2, with no clear D. There are 10 residues in the CDR3. V shed 3 bases and J shed 8 bases, with 7 bases lying between them. Germline CDR1 reads SQVTM; CDR2 reads ANQGSEA. The CDR3 nucleotides read TGCAGCGTTGACGCCGAGGGCTACACCTTC. Amino acids: CSVDAEGYTF.

The V gene is TRBV28, the J gene TRBJ2-3; weak D call: TRBD1 (6 bases). This CDR3 has 15 amino acids. The ends were cut back, 5 bases at V and 0 bases at J, with 12 bases in the middle. CDR1 and CDR2 (germline): MDHEN, SYDVKM. The CDR3 region is CASSIRTASTDTQYF. The CDR3 DNA reads as TGTGCCAGCAGTATTCGGACAGCTAGCACAGATACGCAGTATTTT.

J is TRBJ1-5 and V is TRBV6-1; TRBD1 agrees at 7 bases. This CDR3 spans 13 amino acids. V was clipped by 4 bases and J by 7 bases; unmatched bases: 4. Germline CDR1 is MNHNS and CDR2 is SASEGT. Here the CDR3 reads CASSGQGGQPQHF. The CDR3, as DNA: TGTGCCAGCAGTGGACAGGGCGGCCAGCCCCAGCATTTT.

J is TRBJ1-5 and V is TRBV2; TRBD1 is a possible D gene (5 bases). Looked up from germline, CDR1 is SNHLY and CDR2 is FYNNEI. V was shortened by 7 bases and J by 5 bases, with 21 bases between the two germline ends. CDR3 length equals 16 residues. The CDR3 DNA sequence: TGTGCCAGCACTAGGGAGGGCCAGGGCTTTTATCAGCCCCAGCATTTT. Translated, it gives CASTREGQGFYQPQHF.

This chain uses TRBV29-1 with TRBJ2-3; the match to TRBD1 covers 8 bases. V lost 8 bases to trimming and J lost 5 bases; unmatched junction nucleotides: 12. CDR3 length: 14 residues. Germline V CDR1 and CDR2: SQVTM, ANQGSEA. The CDR3 nucleotides are TGCAGCTCTGGATTGACAGGGGAAGTAGATACGCAGTATTTT. It yields the protein CSSGLTGEVDTQYF.

The J gene is TRBJ1-4, the V gene TRBV15, with D unclear. V lost 0 bases and J lost 8, with 7 bases in between. Looked up from germline, CDR1 is LNHNV and CDR2 is YYDKDF (reference sequence). This CDR3 region has 13 residues. The DNA for the CDR3 is TGTGCCACCAGCAGAGATGACGGGGAAAAACTGTTTTTT. It yields the protein CATSRDDGEKLFF.